What follows are 20 T cell receptor beta chains derived from one specimen sequenced in a study of cytomegalovirus exposure and HLA in healthy donors. Researchers ran the PCR with 60 Vbeta and 13 Jbeta primers. Assay: immunoSEQ multiplex PCR; the TCRdb copy retains only in-frame clones and omits some. The sample records just over 65,000 clones, 75% to 90% being singletons. Sample: PBMCs. The receptor source for this set is a human donor in good health.

Turning to this clone: One junction end disagrees with the germline gene, perhaps due to a read error. The V and J genes are TRBV6-5 and TRBJ2-7; D unresolved. Germline V lookup: CDR1 MNHEY, CDR2 SVGAGI. This CDR3 comprises 12 residues. The CDR3 loop is CASSYYGREQYF. The DNA of the CDR3 is TGTGCCAGCAGCTACTATGGCAGAGAGCAGTACTTC.

The rearrangement links TRBV4-1 to TRBJ2-7, with D possibly being TRBD2 (7 bases). Trimming removed 0 bases at V and 6 bases at J, with 18 bases between. This CDR3 spans 16 amino acids. CDR1 and CDR2 from the germline V gene are MGHRA and YSYEKL. The CDR3 is CASSQDAGATSGEQYF. The DNA for the CDR3 is TGCGCCAGCAGCCAAGATGCGGGGGCTACCTCGGGCGAGCAGTACTTC.

In this sample, this clone is medium-sized. V and J are TRBV4-1 and TRBJ2-5; 7 bases are a match to TRBD1. The CDR3 covers 15 residues. V lost 0 bases and J lost 4; bases outside the gene matches: 5. Germline-derived CDR1 and CDR2 are MGHRA and YSYEKL. The CDR3 DNA reads as TGCGCCAGCAGCCAAGATCCGGGACAGCCAGAGACCCAGTACTTC. This encodes CASSQDPGQPETQYF.

The chain recombines TRBV11-3 with TRBJ2-3; 8 positions agree with TRBD1. Trimming at V came to 5 bases and at J to 4 bases, leaving 5 bases not matched to a gene. This CDR3 comprises 14 residues. Germline values: CDR1 SGHNT, CDR2 YENEEA. Written as DNA, the CDR3 is TGTGCCAGCAGCCAGGACAGGGTCGCAGATACGCAGTATTTT. Translated: CASSQDRVADTQYF.

This rearrangement joins TRBV14 to TRBJ2-2; D not certain. The CDR3 runs to 15 residues. Trimming stripped 2 bases from V and 1 base from J, with 8 bases between. Germline assignment: CDR1 SGHDN and CDR2 FVKESK. The DNA of the CDR3 is TGTGCCAGCAGCCAACTCCTATGGAACACCGGGGAGCTGTTTTTT. This gives the protein CASSQLLWNTGELFF.

The chain's CDR3 is CASSPPAVTMNTEAFF. The DNA of the CDR3 is TGTGCCAGCTCACCACCTGCCGTTACTATGAACACTGAAGCTTTCTTT. The J gene is TRBJ1-1, the V gene TRBV18; D ambiguous. Germline lookup yields CDR1 KGHSH and CDR2 LQKENI. The V and J ends lost 0 bases and 0 bases respectively, with 11 bases between them. The CDR3 has 16 residues.

The V and J genes are TRBV18 and TRBJ2-5; D is undetermined. The CDR3 contains 14 residues. The V gene's germline CDR1 is KGHSH and CDR2 LQKENI. Between the trimmed V and J ends, which lost 3 bases and 5 bases, there was a span of 13 bases. CDR3 sequence (DNA): TGTGCCAGCTCACCGACAAACAAGTGGGAGACCCAGTACTTC. Protein: CASSPTNKWETQYF.

J is TRBJ1-5 and V is TRBV19, with 7 bases that match TRBD1. The V segment lost 1 base and the J segment 1 base; nucleotides outside the gene matches: 1. Germline CDR1 and CDR2: LNHDA and SQIVND (reference sequence). This CDR3 has 15 amino acids. CDR3 coding DNA: TGTGCCAGTAGTATAGCAGGGGGGAGCAATCAGCCCCAGCATTTT. Its protein is CASSIAGGSNQPQHF.

This chain uses TRBV7-3 with TRBJ2-1; the D gene is possibly TRBD2 (6 bases). The germline V and J ends were trimmed by 2 bases and 6 bases, with 14 bases remaining between them. CDR1 and CDR2 from the germline V gene are SGHTA and FQGTGA. CDR3 length: 15 residues. The CDR3 here is CASSLDLGLPNEQFF. The CDR3 nucleotides are TGTGCCAGCAGCTTAGACCTAGGACTACCCAATGAGCAGTTCTTC.

The rearrangement links TRBV7-2 to TRBJ2-7; TRBD1 matches at 7 bases. From germline, CDR1 is SGHTA and CDR2 FQGNSA. The V segment lost 4 bases and the J segment 2 bases; nucleotides outside the gene matches: 5. The CDR3 runs 14 residues. The CDR3 nucleotides are TGTGCCAGCAGCTCTCTCACAGGGGCCTACGAGCAGTACTTC. Translation: CASSSLTGAYEQYF.

This clone came up a few times. The CDR3, as DNA: TGTGCCAGCAGCTGGAGCGGGGGGCCTGGGGAGACCCAGTACTTC. Translating gives CASSWSGGPGETQYF. The V gene is TRBV7-2, the J gene TRBJ2-5, with 9 bases identical to TRBD2. The CDR3 covers 15 residues. The trim removed 4 bases at V and 5 bases at J, leaving 8 bases unmatched. Germline V gene lookup returns CDR1 SGHTA and CDR2 FQGNSA. The full variable domain, rest sourced from reference TRBV7-2 and TRBJ2-5, is GAGVSQSPSNKVTEKGKDVELRCDPISGHTALYWYRQSLGQGLEFLIYFQGNSAPDKSGLPSDRFSAERTGGSVSTLTIQRTQQEDSAVYLCASSWSGGPGETQYFGPGTRLLVL.

In DNA form, the CDR3 reads TGTGCCAGCGGATCCGGGACTAGTGGTGATACGCAGTATTTT. Protein sequence: CASGSGTSGDTQYF. This chain joins TRBV13 and TRBJ2-3; 8 bases agree with TRBD2. CDR3 size: 14 residues. Trimming at V came to 8 bases and at J to 6 bases, leaving 10 bases not matched to a gene. The germline V gene has CDR1 PRHDT and CDR2 FYEKMQ (reference sequence). Full variable domain (rest looked up from reference TRBV13 and TRBJ2-3): AAGVIQSPRHLIKEKRETATLKCYPIPRHDTVYWYQQGPGQDPQFLISFYEKMQSDKGSIPDRFSAQQFSDYHSELNMSSLELGDSALYFCASGSGTSGDTQYFGPGTRLTVL.

CDR3 in DNA: TGTGCCAGCAGCCAAGGACTAGCGGGGGCCACCGGGGAGCTGTTTTTT. Its translation: CASSQGLAGATGELFF. The chain recombines TRBV5-4 with TRBJ2-2, with 13 bases matching TRBD2. With V trimmed by 4 bases and J by 4 bases, 4 bases remained unmatched. CDR1 and CDR2 from the germline V gene are SGHNT and YYREEE (reference sequence). The CDR3 is made up of 16 amino acids.

V gene TRBV6-6 combines with J gene TRBJ2-2; no clear D gene. The CDR3 is 15 amino acids. V lost 2 bases and J lost 0, with 7 bases in between. Germline V gene lookup returns CDR1 MNHNY and CDR2 SVGAGI (reference sequence). The CDR3 is CASSYTVANTGELFF. CDR3 nucleotide sequence: TGTGCCAGCAGTTACACGGTCGCGAACACCGGGGAGCTGTTTTTT.

This CDR3 reads CASSSGAGANVLTF. The CDR3 bases are TGTGCCAGCAGTTCAGGGGCTGGGGCCAACGTCCTGACTTTC. The chain combines TRBV6-5 with TRBJ2-6; TRBD1 might be the D (6 bases). CDR3 length equals 14 residues. The germline gives CDR1 MNHEY, CDR2 SVGAGI. Trimming cost V 4 bases and J 2 bases, with 6 bases left between them.

This chain connects TRBV5-4 to TRBJ2-1; D is unresolved. This CDR3 contains 11 residues. The V gene's germline CDR1 is SGHNT and CDR2 YYREEE (reference sequence). With 3 bases removed from V and 5 bases from J, the gap between germline ends came to 3 bases. Here the CDR3 DNA reads TGTGCCAGCAGCTCAAACAATGAGCAGTTCTTC. Residues: CASSSNNEQFF.

A single count supports this clone. The gene calls are TRBV5-4 and TRBJ1-2, with no clear D. Trimming took off 0 bases at V and 0 bases at J, with 6 bases between the two ends. Germline CDR1 reads SGHNT; CDR2 reads YYREEE (reference sequence). The length of the CDR3 is 14 residues. CDR3 protein: CASSLVTANYGYTF. The CDR3 nucleotides read TGTGCCAGCAGCTTGGTTACAGCTAACTATGGCTACACCTTC.

This clone was detected once. The rearrangement uses TRBV15 and TRBJ2-1; D is perhaps TRBD2 (5 bases). The CDR3 totals 14 residues. V shed 3 bases and J shed 3 bases, with 9 bases lying between them. Germline CDR1 reads LNHNV; CDR2 reads YYDKDF (reference sequence). The CDR3 sequence is CATSRTINYNEQFF. The CDR3 DNA follows: TGTGCCACCAGCAGGACTATCAACTACAATGAGCAGTTCTTC.

This clone was counted only a few times. This chain connects TRBV5-1 to TRBJ2-1; TRBD2 aligns across 8 bases. The ends lost 6 bases at V and 3 bases at J; junction bases unmatched: 11. Germline-derived CDR1 and CDR2 are SGHRS and YFSETQ. The CDR3 contains 16 residues. The CDR3 DNA reads TGCGCCAGCAATCAGGGCGGGGGGCAGGGCTACAATGAGCAGTTCTTC. This sequence encodes CASNQGGGQGYNEQFF.

The chain couples TRBV5-8 to TRBJ2-5; 8 bases align to TRBD1. CDR3 length: 14 amino acids. V gave up 1 base and J gave up 7 bases; unmatched junction bases: 6. Germline CDR1 reads SGHTS; CDR2 reads YDEGEE. The CDR3 DNA follows: TGTGCCAGCAGCTTGCAGGGGGCCAGACTGACCCAGTACTTC. It yields the protein CASSLQGARLTQYF. The full variable domain, rest sourced from reference TRBV5-8 and TRBJ2-5, is EAGVTQSPTHLIKTRGQQATLRCSPISGHTSVYWYQQALGLGLQFLLWYDEGEERNRGNFPPRFSGRQFPNYSSELNVNALELEDSALYLCASSLQGARLTQYFGPGTRLLVL.